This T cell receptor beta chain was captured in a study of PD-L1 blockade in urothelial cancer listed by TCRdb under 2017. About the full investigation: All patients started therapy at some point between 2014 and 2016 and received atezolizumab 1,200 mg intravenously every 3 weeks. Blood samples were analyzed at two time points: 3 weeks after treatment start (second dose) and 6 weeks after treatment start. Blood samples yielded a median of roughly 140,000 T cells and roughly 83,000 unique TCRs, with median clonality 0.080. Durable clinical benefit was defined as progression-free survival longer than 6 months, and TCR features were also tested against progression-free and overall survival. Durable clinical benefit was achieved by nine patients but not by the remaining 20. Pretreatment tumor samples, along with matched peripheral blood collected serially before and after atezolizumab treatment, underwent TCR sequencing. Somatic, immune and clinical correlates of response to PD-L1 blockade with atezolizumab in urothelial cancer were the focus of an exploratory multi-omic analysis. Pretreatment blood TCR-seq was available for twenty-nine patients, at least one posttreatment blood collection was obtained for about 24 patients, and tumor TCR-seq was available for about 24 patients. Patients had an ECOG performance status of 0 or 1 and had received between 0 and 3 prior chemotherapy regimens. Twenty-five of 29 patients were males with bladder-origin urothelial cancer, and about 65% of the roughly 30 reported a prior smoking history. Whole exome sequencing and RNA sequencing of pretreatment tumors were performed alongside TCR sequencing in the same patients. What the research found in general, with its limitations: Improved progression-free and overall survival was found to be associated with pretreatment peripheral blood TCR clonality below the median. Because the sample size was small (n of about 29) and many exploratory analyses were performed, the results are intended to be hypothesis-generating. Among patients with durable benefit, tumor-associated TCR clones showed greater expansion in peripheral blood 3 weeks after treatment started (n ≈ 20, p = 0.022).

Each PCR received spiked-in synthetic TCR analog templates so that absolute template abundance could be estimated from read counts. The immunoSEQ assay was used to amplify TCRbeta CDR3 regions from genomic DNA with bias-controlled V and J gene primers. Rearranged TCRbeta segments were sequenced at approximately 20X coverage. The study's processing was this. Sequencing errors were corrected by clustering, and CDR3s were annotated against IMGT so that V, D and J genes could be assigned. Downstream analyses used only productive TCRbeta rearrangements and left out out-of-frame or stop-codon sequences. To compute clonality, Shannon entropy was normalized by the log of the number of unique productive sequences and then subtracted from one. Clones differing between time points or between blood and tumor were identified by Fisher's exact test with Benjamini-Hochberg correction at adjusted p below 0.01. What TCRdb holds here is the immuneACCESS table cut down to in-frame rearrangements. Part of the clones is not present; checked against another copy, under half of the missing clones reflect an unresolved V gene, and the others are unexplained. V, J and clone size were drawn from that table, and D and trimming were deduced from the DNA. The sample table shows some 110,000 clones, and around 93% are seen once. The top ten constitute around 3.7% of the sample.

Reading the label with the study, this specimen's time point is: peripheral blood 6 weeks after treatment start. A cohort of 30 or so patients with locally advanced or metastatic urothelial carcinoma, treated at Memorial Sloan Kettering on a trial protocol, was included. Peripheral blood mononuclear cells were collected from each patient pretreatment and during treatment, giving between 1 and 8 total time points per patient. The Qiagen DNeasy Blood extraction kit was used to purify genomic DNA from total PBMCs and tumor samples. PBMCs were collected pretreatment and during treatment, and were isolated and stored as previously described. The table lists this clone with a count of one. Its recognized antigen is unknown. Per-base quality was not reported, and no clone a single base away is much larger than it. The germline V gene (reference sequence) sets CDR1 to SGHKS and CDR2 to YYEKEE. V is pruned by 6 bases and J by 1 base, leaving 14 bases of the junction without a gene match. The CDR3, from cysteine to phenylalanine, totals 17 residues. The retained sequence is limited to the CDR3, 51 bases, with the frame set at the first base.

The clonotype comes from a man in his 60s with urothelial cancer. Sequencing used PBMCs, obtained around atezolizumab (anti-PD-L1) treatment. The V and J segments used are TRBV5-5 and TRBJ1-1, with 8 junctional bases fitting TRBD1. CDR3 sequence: CASNPGTGQGANTEAFF. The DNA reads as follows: TGTGCCAGCAACCCCGGGACAGGCCAGGGGGCGAACACTGAAGCTTTCTTT.